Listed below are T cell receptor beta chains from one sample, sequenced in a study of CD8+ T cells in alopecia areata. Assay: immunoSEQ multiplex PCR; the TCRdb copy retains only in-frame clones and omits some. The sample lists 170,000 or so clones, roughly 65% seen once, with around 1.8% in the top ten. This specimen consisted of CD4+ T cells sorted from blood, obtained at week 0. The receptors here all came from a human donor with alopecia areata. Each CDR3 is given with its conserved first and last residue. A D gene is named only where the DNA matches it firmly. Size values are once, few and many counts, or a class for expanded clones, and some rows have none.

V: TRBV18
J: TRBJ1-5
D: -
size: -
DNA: TGTGCCAGCTCACCCAGAGGTGACAATCAGCCCCAGCATTTT
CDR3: CASSPRGDNQPQHF

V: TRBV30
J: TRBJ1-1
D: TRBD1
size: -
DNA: TGTGCCTGGAGTGGAAGACAGGGGATTAACACTGAAGCTTTCTTT
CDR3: CAWSGRQGINTEAFF

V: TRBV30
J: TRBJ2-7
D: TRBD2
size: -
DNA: TGTGCCTGGAGTCTAAGTACCGGGACTACAACCTACGAGCAGTACTTC
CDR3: CAWSLSTGTTTYEQYF

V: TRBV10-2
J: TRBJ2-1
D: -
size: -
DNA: TGCGCCAGCAGTGTAGACAATGAGCAGTTCTTC
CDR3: CASSVDNEQFF

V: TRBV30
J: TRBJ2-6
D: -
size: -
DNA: TGTGCCTGGAGTCTGGGCAGGGATCTCCCCTCTGGGGCCAACGTCCTGACTTTC
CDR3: CAWSLGRDLPSGANVLTF

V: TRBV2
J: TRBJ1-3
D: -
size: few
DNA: TGTGCCAGCAGTGTAGCCTCGGGAAACACCATATATTTT
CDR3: CASSVASGNTIYF

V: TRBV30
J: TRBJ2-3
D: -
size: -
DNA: TGTGCCTGGAGTTATAGCACAGATACGCAGTATTTT
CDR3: CAWSYSTDTQYF

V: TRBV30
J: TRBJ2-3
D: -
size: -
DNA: TGTGCCTGGAGCGGACGGATGCGTAGCACAGATACGCAGTATTTT
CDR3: CAWSGRMRSTDTQYF

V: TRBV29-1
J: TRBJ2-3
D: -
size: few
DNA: TGCAGCGTCGGCAATACAGATACGCAGTATTTT
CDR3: CSVGNTDTQYF

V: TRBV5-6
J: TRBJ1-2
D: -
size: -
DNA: TGTGCCAGCAGCGGGAGGGTAGGGGACTATGGCTACACCTTC
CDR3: CASSGRVGDYGYTF

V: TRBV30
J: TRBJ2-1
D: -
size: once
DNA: TGTGCCTGGAGTGTACGGGCAGGGGCTGGGAATGAGCAGTTCTTC
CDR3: CAWSVRAGAGNEQFF

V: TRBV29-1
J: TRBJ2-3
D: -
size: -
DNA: TGCAGCGCTCGAGGGGGGGAAACAGATACGCAGTATTTT
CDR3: CSARGGETDTQYF

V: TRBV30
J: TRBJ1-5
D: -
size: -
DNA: TGTGCCTGGAGTGTACCGGGACTCACTAAACAGCCCCAGCATTTT
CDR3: CAWSVPGLTKQPQHF

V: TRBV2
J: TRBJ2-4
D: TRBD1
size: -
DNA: TGTGCCAGCAGTTCCCTCGGACAGGCAGAAAGCATTCAGTACTTC
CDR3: CASSSLGQAESIQYF

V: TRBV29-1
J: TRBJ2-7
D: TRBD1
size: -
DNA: TGCAGCGTTGGTAGGACAGGGTCCTCCTACGAGCAGTACTTC
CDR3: CSVGRTGSSYEQYF

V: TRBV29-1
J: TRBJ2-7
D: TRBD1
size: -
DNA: TGCAGCGTTGACGCCGGGACAGGGTTGAAGCAGTACTTC
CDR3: CSVDAGTGLKQYF

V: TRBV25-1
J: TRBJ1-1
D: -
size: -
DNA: TGTGCCAGCACTCGACTTGGGGTGGGCACTGAAGCTTTCTTT
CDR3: CASTRLGVGTEAFF